The entry below gives a single TCR beta chain sequence along with its context. Its target is not known. This entry comes from a study of T-cell reconstitution after alpha-beta-depleted transplantation in children. Preparing the TCRbeta library involved the use of unique molecular identifiers. TCRdb passed the PCR reads through MiXCR, listing each CDR3 protein once. Among around 580,000 distinct CDR3 sequences listed, more than 20% were seen once. Study observations and caveats: Reports say that about two months after transplant, the alpha-beta T cells came out of several hundred graft clones that had expanded.

The CDR3 is made up of 16 amino acids. Trimming cost V 0 bases and J 2 bases, with 13 bases left between them. Germline loops: CDR1 SGHKS, CDR2 YYEKEE (reference sequence). The material was PBMCs, obtained before TCRalphabeta/CD19-depleted stem cell transplant. This sequence joins TRBV5-5 and TRBJ2-3, with D unclear. This sequence originates from a boy younger than two with Wiskott-Aldrich syndrome, due to receive a stem cell transplant. The CDR3 loop is CASSLGAGPYTDTQYF. The CDR3 DNA is TGTGCCAGCAGCTTGGGGGCAGGACCGTACACAGATACGCAGTATTTT.